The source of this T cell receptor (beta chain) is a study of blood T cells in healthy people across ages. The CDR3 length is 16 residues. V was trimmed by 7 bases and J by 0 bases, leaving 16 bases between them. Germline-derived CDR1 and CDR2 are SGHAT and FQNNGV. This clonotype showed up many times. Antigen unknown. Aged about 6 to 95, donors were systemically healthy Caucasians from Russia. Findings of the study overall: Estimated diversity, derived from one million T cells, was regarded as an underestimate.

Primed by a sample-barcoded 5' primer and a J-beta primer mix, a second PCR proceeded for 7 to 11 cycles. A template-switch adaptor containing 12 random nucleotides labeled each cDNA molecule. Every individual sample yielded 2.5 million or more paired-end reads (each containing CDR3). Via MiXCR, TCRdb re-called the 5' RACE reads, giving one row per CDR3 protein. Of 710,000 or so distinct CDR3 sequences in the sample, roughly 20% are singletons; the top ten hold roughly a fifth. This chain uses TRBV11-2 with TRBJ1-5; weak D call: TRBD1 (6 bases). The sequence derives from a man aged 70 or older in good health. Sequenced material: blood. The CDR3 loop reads CASTPGGQYSNQPQHF. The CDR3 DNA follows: TGTGCCAGCACCCCGGGGGGACAATATAGCAATCAGCCCCAGCATTTT.